This TCR beta chain was identified during a study of shared clonotypes between healthy human individuals. Broader study findings: Naive subsets generally exceeded memory subsets in estimated richness. Tissue TCR repertoires likely differ from these blood-only repertoires.

As concerns this clone: The antigen remains undetermined.

The input for sorted-subset replicate PCRs was approximately 200 ng DNA, around 30,000 T cell genomes. The protocol was immunoSEQ multiplex PCR, while the TCRdb copy is restricted to in-frame clones and leaves out a portion. The data hold roughly 1,100,000 clones, with about 74% observed a single time. V was pared by 2 bases and J by 5 bases, with 12 bases between. This CDR3 region has 14 residues. CDR1 and CDR2 from the germline V gene are WSHSY and SAAADI. Donation came from healthy HIV-negative adults that had no recent acute infections or vaccinations. The receptor was isolated from a man younger than 35 in good health. The V call is TRBV10-2, the J call TRBJ2-5; D is tentatively TRBD1 or TRBD2 (5 bases each). The sequencing input was memory CD4+ T cells sorted from blood. Documented subset: CD45RA-negative fraction. The CDR3 nucleotides read TGCGCCAGCAGTGAGGGGGGTTTTTGGGAGACCCAGTACTTC. This sequence encodes CASSEGGFWETQYF.